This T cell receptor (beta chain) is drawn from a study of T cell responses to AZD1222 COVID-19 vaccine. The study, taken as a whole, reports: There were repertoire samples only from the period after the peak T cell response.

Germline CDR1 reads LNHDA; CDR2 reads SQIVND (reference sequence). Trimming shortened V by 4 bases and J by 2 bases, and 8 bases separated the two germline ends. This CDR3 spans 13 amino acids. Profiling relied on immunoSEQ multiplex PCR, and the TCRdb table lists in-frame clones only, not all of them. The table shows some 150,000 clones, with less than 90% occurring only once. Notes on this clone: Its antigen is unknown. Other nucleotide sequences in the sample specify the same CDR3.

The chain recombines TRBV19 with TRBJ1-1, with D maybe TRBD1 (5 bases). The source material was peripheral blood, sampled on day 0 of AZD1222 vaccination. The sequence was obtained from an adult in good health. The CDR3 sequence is CASSRQGNTEAFF. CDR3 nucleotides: TGTGCCAGTAGTAGGCAGGGAAACACTGAAGCTTTCTTT.